The rows below give T cell receptor beta chains drawn from one sample of a study of T-cell reconstitution after alpha-beta-depleted transplantation in children. MiXCR, applied by TCRdb to the PCR reads, yields one record per CDR3 protein. The table has roughly 190,000 distinct CDR3 sequences, more than 14% seen once. This material consisted of PBMCs from the stem cell graft donor, taken from the stem cell graft. Every receptor here comes from a human donor who donated a stem cell graft to a child with acute lymphoblastic leukemia. Each CDR3 is given with its conserved first and last residue. D genes are given only for firm matches. Not every row has a clone size; where given, it reads once, few, many or a size class.

abundance | d_gene | j_gene | v_gene | len | CDR3nt | CDR3aa
- | - | TRBJ1-4 | TRBV19 | 15 | TGTGCCAGTAGCCGGAGGAGGGGACGGGATGAAAAACTGTTTTTT | CASSRRRGRDEKLFF
many | - | TRBJ1-2 | TRBV12-3/TRBV12-4 | 13 | TGTGCCAGCAGTTACGTACAGAGCTATGGCTACACCTTC | CASSYVQSYGYTF
many | - | TRBJ2-3 | TRBV20-1 | 14 | TGCAGTGCTAGAGGATCCTGGACTTCAGATACGCAGTATTTT | CSARGSWTSDTQYF
few | - | TRBJ1-2 | TRBV7-9 | 14 | TGTGCCAGCAGCTACGACGGTCCTAACTATGGCTACACCTTC | CASSYDGPNYGYTF
many | TRBD1 | TRBJ1-1 | TRBV20-1 | 14 | TGCAGTGCCCGTGAGGCAGGGGGAGAAACTGAAGCTTTCTTT | CSAREAGGETEAFF
- | - | TRBJ1-6 | TRBV20-1 | 14 | TGCAGTGCTAGGGAAGGGCATCTGGATTCACCCCTCCACTTT | CSAREGHLDSPLHF
many | - | TRBJ1-5 | TRBV12-3/TRBV12-4 | 14 | TGTGCCAGCAGTCCTAGTCCGATTAATCAGCCCCAGCATTTT | CASSPSPINQPQHF
- | - | TRBJ2-1 | TRBV28 | 16 | TGTGCCAGCAGTCCCCCGGGGGCCCATAGTCACAATGAGCAGTTCTTC | CASSPPGAHSHNEQFF
many | TRBD1 | TRBJ1-1 | TRBV28 | 12 | TGTGCCAGCAGGACAGGGATGAGGGAAGCTTTCTTT | CASRTGMREAFF
- | TRBD1 | TRBJ2-1 | TRBV6-1 | 16 | TGTGCCAGCAGTGAAAACAGGGGGCCTACCTACAATGAGCAGTTCTTC | CASSENRGPTYNEQFF
many | TRBD1 | TRBJ1-6 | TRBV20-1 | 15 | TGCAGTGCTAGAAAAGGACAGGGATATAATTCACCCCTCCACTTT | CSARKGQGYNSPLHF
many | - | TRBJ2-3 | TRBV12-3/TRBV12-4 | 13 | TGTGCCAGCACAACGGGGTACACAGATACGCAGTATTTT | CASTTGYTDTQYF
many | - | TRBJ1-1 | TRBV2 | 14 | TGTGCCAGCAGCCCCCTAACATCGGGCACTGAAGCTTTCTTT | CASSPLTSGTEAFF
few | TRBD1 | TRBJ1-5 | TRBV12-3/TRBV12-4 | 18 | TGTGCCAGCAGCCCCATAAGACCGGGACAGGGGTTAACGCAGCCCCAGCATTTT | CASSPIRPGQGLTQPQHF
many | - | TRBJ1-2 | TRBV7-2 | 15 | TGTGCCAGCAGCTTACAAAGTAATAATAACTATGGCTACACCTTC | CASSLQSNNNYGYTF
many | - | TRBJ2-7 | TRBV7-9 | 15 | TGTGCCAGCAGCCCCCCGTGGGGGGCCTCCTACGAGCAGTACTTC | CASSPPWGASYEQYF
many | - | TRBJ1-1 | TRBV12-3/TRBV12-4 | 15 | TGTGCCAGCAGTGTCCGGGGAGCGATGAACACTGAAGCTTTCTTT | CASSVRGAMNTEAFF
many | TRBD2 | TRBJ2-2 | TRBV5-1 | 17 | TGCGCCAGCAGCCTGAGGCTTAGAGAGCGGGATGGCGGGGAGCTGTTTTTT | CASSLRLRERDGGELFF
many | - | TRBJ2-1 | TRBV29-1 | 14 | TGCAGCGTTGGGGCGGACGCGGCCTACAATGAGCAGTTCTTC | CSVGADAAYNEQFF
many | - | TRBJ1-1 | TRBV25-1 | 15 | TGTGCCAGCAGTGAATCGGGGGGTTTGGGCACTGAAGCTTTCTTT | CASSESGGLGTEAFF
many | - | TRBJ1-2 | TRBV5-1 | 15 | TGCGCCAGCAGCTTGTCGGGGGTGTACAACTATGGCTACACCTTC | CASSLSGVYNYGYTF
many | TRBD2 | TRBJ2-3 | TRBV11-3 | 17 | TGTGCCAGCAGCTTAAGCGGGAGGGCCGGAGGCACAGATACGCAGTATTTT | CASSLSGRAGGTDTQYF
few | TRBD1 | TRBJ1-1 | TRBV27 | 14 | TGTGCCAGCAGTAAACAGGGGAGGTTTGGCCGAGCTTTCTTT | CASSKQGRFGRAFF
many | - | TRBJ2-2 | TRBV12-3/TRBV12-4 | 13 | TGTGCCAGCGGAAAGGAGAACACCGGGGAGCTGTTTTTT | CASGKENTGELFF
few | TRBD2 | TRBJ2-3 | TRBV7-2 | 16 | TGTGCCAGCAGCTCGAATCTAGCGGGGCTCACAGATACGCAGTATTTT | CASSSNLAGLTDTQYF
many | - | TRBJ2-4 | TRBV24-1 | 14 | TGTGCCACCAGTGACTGGGACTCCAATTACATTCAGTACTTC | CATSDWDSNYIQYF
few | - | TRBJ2-7 | TRBV10-3 | 14 | TGTGCCATCAGTGAGGGTCGAAGGGCCCACGAGCAGTACTTC | CAISEGRRAHEQYF
many | TRBD1 | TRBJ2-2 | TRBV5-1 | 16 | TGCGCCAGCGGTCCCCGGGACAGCGCGAACACCGGGGAGCTGTTTTTT | CASGPRDSANTGELFF
- | TRBD1 | TRBJ1-4 | TRBV5-1 | 15 | TGCGCCAGCAGCTTGGAACAGGGGGGCTTGGGAAAACTGTTTTTT | CASSLEQGGLGKLFF